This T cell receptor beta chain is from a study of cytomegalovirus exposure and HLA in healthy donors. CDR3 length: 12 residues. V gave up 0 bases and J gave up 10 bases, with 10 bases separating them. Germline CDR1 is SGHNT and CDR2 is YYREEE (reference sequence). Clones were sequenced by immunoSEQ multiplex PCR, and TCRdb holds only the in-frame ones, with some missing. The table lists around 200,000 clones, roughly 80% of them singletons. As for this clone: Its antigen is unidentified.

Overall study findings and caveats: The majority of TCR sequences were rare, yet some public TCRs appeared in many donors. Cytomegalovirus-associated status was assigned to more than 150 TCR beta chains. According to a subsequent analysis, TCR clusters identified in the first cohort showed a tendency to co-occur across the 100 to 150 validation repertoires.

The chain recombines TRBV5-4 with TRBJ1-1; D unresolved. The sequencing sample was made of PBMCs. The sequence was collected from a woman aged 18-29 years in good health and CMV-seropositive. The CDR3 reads CASSLDVGVAFF. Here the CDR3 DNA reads TGTGCCAGCAGCTTGGACGTCGGGGTAGCTTTCTTT.